This T cell receptor beta chain was sequenced during a study of human T cells and chemical hapten exposure. Looking at the study overall: Chiefly female patients presented with alopecia areata, totalis or universalis.

In germline, CDR1 is SEHNR, CDR2 FQNEAQ (reference sequence). The J segment lost 3 bases and the V segment lost 5 bases, leaving 7 bases of the junction unmatched. The CDR3 consists of 16 residues. MiXCR was run by TCRdb on the RACE reads, yielding one entry per CDR3 protein. This sample yields some 98,000 distinct CDR3 sequences, of which less than 14% are seen a single time; around 3.1% belongs to the top ten. Indicated time point: pre-sensitization, week 0. Treatment indicated: therapeutic diphenylcyclopropenone sensitization with weekly scalp DPC. This receptor was identified in a woman aged 55-69 years with alopecia areata. Some clones in this sample may be carry-over from other donors' samples. The sequencing here drew on whole blood, taken in connection with sensitization to the hapten diphenylcyclopropenone (DPC). The rearrangement joins TRBV7-9 to TRBJ2-1, with TRBD2 matching over 10 bases. This chain's CDR3 is CASSSLLAGYYNEQFF. The CDR3 nucleotides read TGTGCCAGCAGCAGCTTACTAGCGGGGTACTACAATGAGCAGTTCTTC.